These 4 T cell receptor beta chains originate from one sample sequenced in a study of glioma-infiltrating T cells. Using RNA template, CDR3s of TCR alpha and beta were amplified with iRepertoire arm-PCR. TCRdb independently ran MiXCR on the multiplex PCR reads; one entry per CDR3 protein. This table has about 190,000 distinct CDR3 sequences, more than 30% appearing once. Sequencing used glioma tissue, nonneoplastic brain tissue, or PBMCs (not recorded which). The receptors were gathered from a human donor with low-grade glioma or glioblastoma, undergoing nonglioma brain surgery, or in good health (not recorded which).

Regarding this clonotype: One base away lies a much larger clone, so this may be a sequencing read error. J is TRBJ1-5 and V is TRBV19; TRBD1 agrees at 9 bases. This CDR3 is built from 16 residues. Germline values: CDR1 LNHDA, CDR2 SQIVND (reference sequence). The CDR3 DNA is TGTGCCAGTAGCGCACTGGACAGGGGACGGAATCATCCCCAGCATTTT. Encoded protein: CASSALDRGRNHPQHF.

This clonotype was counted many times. The CDR3 region has the DNA TGCGCCAGCAGCACGACTAGCGGGATGATCCAGTTCTTC. Its translation is CASSTTSGMIQFF. The V and J genes are TRBV5-1 and TRBJ2-1, with 11 bases identical to TRBD2. V lost 4 bases and J lost 13; bases outside the gene matches: 7. In germline, CDR1 is SGHRS, CDR2 YFSETQ. This CDR3 has 13 amino acids.

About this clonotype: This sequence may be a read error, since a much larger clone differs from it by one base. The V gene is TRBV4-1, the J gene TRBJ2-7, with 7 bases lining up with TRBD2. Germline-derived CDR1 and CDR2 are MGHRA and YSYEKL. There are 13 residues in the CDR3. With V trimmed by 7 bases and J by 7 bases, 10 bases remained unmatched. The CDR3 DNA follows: TGCGCCAGCACCCCTAGCGGAAACAATGAGCAGTACTTC. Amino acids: CASTPSGNNEQYF.

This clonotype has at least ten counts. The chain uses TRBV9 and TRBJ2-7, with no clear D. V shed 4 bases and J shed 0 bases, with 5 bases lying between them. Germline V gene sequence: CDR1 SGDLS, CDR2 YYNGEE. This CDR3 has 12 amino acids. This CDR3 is CASSPPSYEQYF. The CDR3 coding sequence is TGTGCCAGCAGCCCACCCTCCTACGAGCAGTACTTC.